Sequencing of this T cell receptor (beta chain) was carried out in a study of CD8 T cells in Susac syndrome. V lost 0 bases to trimming and J lost 1 base, with 4 bases between them. CDR1 and CDR2 from the germline V gene are SGHRS and YFSETQ. The CDR3 runs to 13 residues. Each Susac syndrome patient had definite or probable disease by recently defined criteria. While CD8+ and CD4+ T cells were isolated negatively, TEMRA cells were enriched by FACS. With random hexamers, 0.5 to 1 ug RNA was reverse transcribed. Amplification of TCR beta CDR3 used immunoSEQ multiplex PCR across 54 Vbeta and 13 Jbeta. TCRdb processed the immunoSEQ multiplex PCR reads anew with MiXCR; each CDR3 protein has one entry. The sample holds some 150,000 distinct CDR3 sequences, approximately 96% seen once.

The chain has TRBV5-1 and TRBJ1-1; D call uncertain. This clonotype originated in a human donor with Susac syndrome. The specimen was CD4+ T cells from PBMCs. CDR3 in DNA: TGCGCCAGCAGCTTGGCCACGAACACTGAAGCTTTCTTT. This translates into CASSLATNTEAFF.